This is a list of T cell receptor beta chains from one sample in a study of cytomegalovirus exposure and HLA in healthy donors. The protocol was immunoSEQ multiplex PCR, while the TCRdb copy is restricted to in-frame clones and leaves out a portion. The table gives 140,000 or so clones; the top ten clones make up about 0.96% of it. Source material: PBMCs. These receptors were obtained from a male donor in good health and CMV-seronegative. Each CDR3 is given with its conserved first and last residue. The D gene is left open where the match is weak.

v_call	d_call	j_call	cdr3_aa	cdr3_nt
TRBV27	.	TRBJ2-7	CASSLIGASYEQYF	TGTGCCAGCAGTTTGATAGGGGCCTCCTACGAGCAGTACTTC
TRBV9	TRBD2	TRBJ2-1	CASSGAGTSGTRDEQFF	TGTGCCAGCAGCGGGGCCGGGACTAGCGGGACTAGGGATGAGCAGTTCTTC
TRBV30	.	TRBJ1-4	CAWSVRQLEKLFF	TGTGCCTGGAGTGTGCGACAGCTTGAAAAACTGTTTTTT
TRBV5-1	TRBD2	TRBJ2-7	CASSFGGAGAFYEQYF	TGCGCCAGCAGCTTCGGGGGAGCGGGGGCCTTCTACGAGCAGTACTTC
TRBV28	TRBD1	TRBJ1-2	CASWDRGNYGYTF	TGTGCCAGCTGGGACAGGGGTAACTATGGCTACACCTTC
TRBV7-9	TRBD2	TRBJ2-2	CASSPGASGNTGELFF	TGTGCCAGCAGCCCCGGGGCTAGCGGGAACACCGGGGAGCTGTTTTTT
TRBV5-6	TRBD1	TRBJ1-2	CASSPGGNYGYTF	TGTGCCAGCAGCCCAGGGGGAAACTATGGCTACACCTTC
TRBV29-1	TRBD1	TRBJ1-1	CSVDSGQGMNTEAFF	TGCAGCGTTGATTCAGGACAGGGGATGAACACTGAAGCTTTCTTT
TRBV5-6	.	TRBJ1-1	CASSRAGQSEAFF	TGTGCCAGCAGCCGCGCAGGGCAATCTGAAGCTTTCTTT
TRBV6-1	TRBD2	TRBJ2-3	CASSEGGSPDTQYF	TGTGCCAGCAGTGAGGGCGGGAGTCCCGATACGCAGTATTTT
TRBV4-2	TRBD1	TRBJ1-1	CASSQAAGGRADTEAFF	TGTGCCAGCAGCCAAGCGGCAGGGGGACGGGCGGACACTGAAGCTTTCTTT
TRBV9	.	TRBJ2-5	CASSVGPSAETQYF	TGTGCCAGCAGCGTGGGGCCTAGTGCAGAGACCCAGTACTTC
TRBV6-5	TRBD1	TRBJ2-5	CASTRITGVETQYF	TGTGCCAGCACGCGAATCACAGGGGTGGAGACCCAGTACTTC
TRBV7-2	TRBD2	TRBJ2-7	CASSFTGGPYEQYF	TGTGCCAGCAGCTTTACGGGAGGTCCCTACGAGCAGTACTTC
TRBV18	.	TRBJ1-5	CASSGEKAQPQHF	TGTGCCAGCTCTGGGGAGAAAGCTCAGCCCCAGCATTTT
TRBV11-3	.	TRBJ1-1	CASSLALNTEAFF	TGTGCCAGCAGCTTAGCTCTGAACACTGAAGCTTTCTTT
TRBV7-8	.	TRBJ2-1	CASSLRTANEQFF	TGTGCCAGCAGCTTAAGGACAGCCAATGAGCAGTTCTTC
TRBV7-2	TRBD2	TRBJ2-7	CASSPFGRGGSLYEQYF	TGTGCCAGCAGCCCCTTCGGCCGCGGGGGTTCTCTATACGAGCAGTACTTC
TRBV7-2	TRBD1	TRBJ2-7	CASSDRGGETYEQYF	TGTGCCAGCAGCGACAGGGGGGGAGAAACCTACGAGCAGTACTTC
TRBV2	TRBD1	TRBJ1-1	CASTVPGQGLGTEAFF	TGTGCCAGCACCGTCCCGGGACAGGGTTTGGGCACTGAAGCTTTCTTT
TRBV30	TRBD1	TRBJ1-6	CASTGALGMRGILPLHF	TGTGCCTCGACAGGGGCGCTAGGAATGAGAGGAATTTTACCCCTCCACTTT
TRBV18	TRBD1	TRBJ1-1	CASSTGGMMNTEAFF	TGTGCCAGCTCAACAGGGGGAATGATGAACACTGAAGCTTTCTTT
TRBV2	TRBD1	TRBJ1-5	CASNLGQGNQPQHF	TGTGCCAGCAACCTCGGACAGGGGAATCAGCCCCAGCATTTT
TRBV7-9	.	TRBJ1-2	CASSITGLEGYTF	TGTGCCAGCAGCATTACAGGGCTGGAGGGCTACACCTTC
TRBV7-6	.	TRBJ1-2	CASSLQGNYGYTF	TGTGCCAGCAGCTTACAGGGTAACTATGGCTACACCTTC
TRBV29-1	.	TRBJ2-1	CSVKTVEQFF	TGCAGCGTGAAGACAGTAGAGCAGTTCTTC
TRBV4-2	TRBD1	TRBJ2-2	CASSHDPDRVRNTGELFF	TGTGCCAGCAGCCACGATCCGGACAGGGTTCGGAACACCGGGGAGCTGTTTTTT
TRBV18	TRBD2	TRBJ2-5	CASSPTSGGLQETQYF	TGTGCCAGCTCACCGACTAGCGGGGGCCTCCAAGAGACCCAGTACTTC
TRBV25-1	.	TRBJ1-1	CASTGRNAFF	TGTGCCAGCACCGGCAGGAACGCTTTCTTT
TRBV30	.	TRBJ1-4	CAWKPSGANNEKLFF	TGTGCCTGGAAACCCTCAGGGGCGAATAATGAAAAACTGTTTTTT
TRBV18	TRBD2	TRBJ2-5	CASSPPASGQETQYF	TGTGCCAGCTCACCCCCCGCTAGCGGGCAAGAGACCCAGTACTTC
TRBV29-1	.	TRBJ2-3	CSVEDRTVKPDTQYF	TGCAGCGTTGAAGATCGGACTGTTAAACCGGATACGCAGTATTTT
TRBV29-1	TRBD1	TRBJ2-6	CSVEDRGFGANVLTF	TGCAGCGTTGAGGACAGGGGGTTTGGGGCCAACGTCCTGACTTTC
TRBV27	TRBD2	TRBJ2-1	CASSFLGLVINEQFF	TGTGCCAGCAGTTTCCTCGGACTAGTTATCAATGAGCAGTTCTTC
TRBV28	.	TRBJ1-5	CASSSRTDNQPQHF	TGTGCCAGCAGTTCCCGGACAGACAATCAGCCCCAGCATTTT
TRBV5-1	TRBD2	TRBJ2-5	CASSSGVAGDQETQYF	TGCGCCAGCAGCTCGGGGGTAGCGGGGGATCAAGAGACCCAGTACTTC
TRBV14	.	TRBJ1-2	CASSPLSGGWGNYGYTF	TGTGCCAGCAGCCCTCTCTCGGGGGGGTGGGGGAACTATGGCTACACCTTC
TRBV9	.	TRBJ1-3	CASSVAPTGNTIYF	TGTGCCAGCAGCGTAGCACCTACTGGAAACACCATATATTTT
TRBV9	TRBD1	TRBJ2-5	CASSVRGQPSQETQYF	TGTGCCAGCAGCGTAAGGGGACAGCCGTCGCAAGAGACCCAGTACTTC
TRBV4-2	.	TRBJ2-2	CASSQQVLIQGTGELFF	TGTGCCAGCAGCCAACAGGTCCTAATCCAGGGAACCGGGGAGCTGTTTTTT
TRBV30	TRBD2	TRBJ2-1	CAWQPGWKMASGNYNEQFF	TGTGCCTGGCAACCGGGATGGAAGATGGCTAGCGGTAACTACAATGAGCAGTTCTTC
TRBV9	.	TRBJ1-2	CASSTRDYGYTF	TGTGCCAGCAGCACCAGGGACTATGGCTACACCTTC